This TCR beta chain appears in the sequencing data of a study of Ad26.COV2.S vaccination and SARS-CoV-2 variants. On the study more broadly: Ad26.COV2.S given intramuscularly, once or twice 56 days apart.

Treatment indicated: 15 to 20 received Ad26.COV2.S at low or high dose, single or two shots; roughly five received placebo; per-sample allocation not given. Repertoires come from day 63 after the first vaccine or placebo injection. Recruitment in Boston yielded a donor of adult age, 18-55 years. Note on this clone: Its antigen is unidentified.

Study-level findings and limits: Reports say spike-specific CD8+ and CD4+ T cell responses covered substantial breadth after vaccination.

Data came from immunoSEQ multiplex PCR; TCRdb stores just in-frame clones and leaves some out. This table holds 430,000 or so clones, over 75% found once. The CDR3 totals 14 residues. Germline loops: CDR1 SGHDN, CDR2 FVKESK. The ends lost 2 bases at V and 3 bases at J; junction bases unmatched: 2. The rearrangement uses TRBV14 and TRBJ2-7; 9 nucleotides match TRBD1. This sample comprised peripheral blood, obtained in a trial of Ad26.COV2.S vaccine versus placebo. The receptor was derived from a person aged 18-60 years who received the Ad26.COV2.S COVID-19 vaccine or a placebo. The CDR3 here is CASSQTGGNYEQYF. The CDR3 bases are TGTGCCAGCAGCCAAACAGGGGGCAACTACGAGCAGTACTTC.